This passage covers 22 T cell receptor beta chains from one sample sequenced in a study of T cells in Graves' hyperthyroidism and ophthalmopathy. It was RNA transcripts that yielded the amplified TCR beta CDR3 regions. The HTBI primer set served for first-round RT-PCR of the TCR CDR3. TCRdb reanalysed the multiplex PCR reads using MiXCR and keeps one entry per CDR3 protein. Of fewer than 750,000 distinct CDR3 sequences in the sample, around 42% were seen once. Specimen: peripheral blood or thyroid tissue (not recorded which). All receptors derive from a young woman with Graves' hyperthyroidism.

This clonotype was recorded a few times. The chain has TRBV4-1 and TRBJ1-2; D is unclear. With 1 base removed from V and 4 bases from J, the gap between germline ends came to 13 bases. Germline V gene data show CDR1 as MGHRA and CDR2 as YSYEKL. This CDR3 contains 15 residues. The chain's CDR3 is CASSQVRATGYGYTF. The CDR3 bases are TGCGCCAGCAGCCAAGTGAGGGCGACCGGCTATGGCTACACCTTC.

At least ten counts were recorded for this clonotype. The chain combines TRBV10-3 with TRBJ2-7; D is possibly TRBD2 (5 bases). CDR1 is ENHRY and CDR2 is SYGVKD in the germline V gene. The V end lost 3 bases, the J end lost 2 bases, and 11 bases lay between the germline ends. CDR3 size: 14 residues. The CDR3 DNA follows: TGTGCCATCAGTGAATCGGGGTCCACCTACGAGCAGTACTTC. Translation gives CAISESGSTYEQYF.

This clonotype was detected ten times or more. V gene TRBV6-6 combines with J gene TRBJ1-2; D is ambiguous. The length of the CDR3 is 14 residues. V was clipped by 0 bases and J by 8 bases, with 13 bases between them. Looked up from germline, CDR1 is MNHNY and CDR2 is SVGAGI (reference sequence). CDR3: CASSYSKSSEGYTF. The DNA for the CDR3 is TGTGCCAGCAGTTACTCGAAGTCCAGCGAGGGCTACACCTTC.

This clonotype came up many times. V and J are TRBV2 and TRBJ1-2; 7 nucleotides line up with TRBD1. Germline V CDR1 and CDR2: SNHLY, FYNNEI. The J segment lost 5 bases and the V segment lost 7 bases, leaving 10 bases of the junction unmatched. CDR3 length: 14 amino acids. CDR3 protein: CASTTRQGRYGYTF. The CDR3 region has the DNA TGTGCCAGCACCACAAGACAGGGCAGATATGGCTACACCTTC.

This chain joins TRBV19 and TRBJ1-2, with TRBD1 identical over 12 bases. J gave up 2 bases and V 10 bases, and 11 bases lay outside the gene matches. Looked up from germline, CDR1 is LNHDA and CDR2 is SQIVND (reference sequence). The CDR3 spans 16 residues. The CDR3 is CAKEDAGQGANYGYTF. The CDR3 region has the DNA TGTGCCAAGGAAGATGCGGGACAGGGGGCGAACTATGGCTACACCTTC.

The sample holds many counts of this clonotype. The CDR3, as DNA: TGTGCCAGCAGTGAATCTGGGATGGTTGGCTACACCTTC. Translating it yields CASSESGMVGYTF. The chain links TRBV2 to TRBJ1-2; D gene ambiguous. The V gene lost 2 bases and the J gene lost 7 bases, with 11 bases spanning the gap. The CDR3 consists of 13 residues. In germline, CDR1 is SNHLY, CDR2 FYNNEI. Full variable domain (missing parts from reference TRBV2 and TRBJ1-2): EPEVTQTPSHQVTQMGQEVILRCVPISNHLYFYWYRQILGQKVEFLVSFYNNEISEKSEIFDDQFSVERPDGSNFTLKIRSTKLEDSAMYFCASSESGMVGYTFGSGTRLTVV.

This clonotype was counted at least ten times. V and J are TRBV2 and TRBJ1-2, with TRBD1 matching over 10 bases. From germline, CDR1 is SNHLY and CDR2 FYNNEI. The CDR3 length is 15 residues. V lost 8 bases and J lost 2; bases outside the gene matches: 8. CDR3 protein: CASRGDRGFNYGYTF. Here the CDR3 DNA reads TGTGCCAGCCGGGGGGACAGGGGATTCAACTATGGCTACACCTTC.

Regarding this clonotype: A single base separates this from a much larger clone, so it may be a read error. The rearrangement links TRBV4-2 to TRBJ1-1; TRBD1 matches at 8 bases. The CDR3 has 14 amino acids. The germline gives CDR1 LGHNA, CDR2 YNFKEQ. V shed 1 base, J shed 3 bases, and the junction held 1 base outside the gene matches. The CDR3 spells CASSQGTGHTEAFF. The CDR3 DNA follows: TGTGCCAGCAGCCAAGGGACAGGGCACACTGAAGCTTTCTTT.

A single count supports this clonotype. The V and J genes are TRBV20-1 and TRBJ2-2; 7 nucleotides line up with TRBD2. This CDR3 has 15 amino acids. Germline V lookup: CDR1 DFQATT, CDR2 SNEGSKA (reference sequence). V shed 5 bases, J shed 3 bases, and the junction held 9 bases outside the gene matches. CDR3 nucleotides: TGCAGTGCTGTCAAGGGAGGGGTCGACACCGGGGAGCTGTTTTTT. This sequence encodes CSAVKGGVDTGELFF.

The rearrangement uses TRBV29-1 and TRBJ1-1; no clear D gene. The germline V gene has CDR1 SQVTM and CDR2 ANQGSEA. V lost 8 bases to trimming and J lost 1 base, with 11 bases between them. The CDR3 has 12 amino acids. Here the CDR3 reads CSSTQTNTEAFF. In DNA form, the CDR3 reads TGCAGCTCGACACAAACGAACACTGAAGCTTTCTTT.

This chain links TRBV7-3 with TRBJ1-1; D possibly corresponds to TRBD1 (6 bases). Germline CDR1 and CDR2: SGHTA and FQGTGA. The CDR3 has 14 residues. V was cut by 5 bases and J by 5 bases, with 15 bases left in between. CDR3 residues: CASSRGDELTEAFF. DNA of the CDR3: TGTGCCAGCAGCAGGGGGGACGAGCTGACTGAAGCTTTCTTT.

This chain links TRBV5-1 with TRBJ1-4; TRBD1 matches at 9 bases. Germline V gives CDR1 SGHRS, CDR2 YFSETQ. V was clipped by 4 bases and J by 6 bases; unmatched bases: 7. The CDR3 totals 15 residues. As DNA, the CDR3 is TGCGCCAGCAGCCTGGACAGGGGCACCGATGAAAAACTGTTTTTT. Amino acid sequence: CASSLDRGTDEKLFF.

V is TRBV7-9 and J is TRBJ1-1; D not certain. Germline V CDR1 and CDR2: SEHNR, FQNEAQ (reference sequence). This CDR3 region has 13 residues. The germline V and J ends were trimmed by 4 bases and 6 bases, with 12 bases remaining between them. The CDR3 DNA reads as TGTGCCAGCAGCTGGACTAGCGGGGCTGAAGCTTTCTTT. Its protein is CASSWTSGAEAFF.

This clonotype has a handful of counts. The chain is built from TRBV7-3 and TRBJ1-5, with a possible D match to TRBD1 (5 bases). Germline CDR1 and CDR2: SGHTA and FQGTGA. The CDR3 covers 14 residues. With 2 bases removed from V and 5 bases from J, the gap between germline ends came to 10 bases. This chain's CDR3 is CASSLAGRDQPQHF. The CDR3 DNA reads TGTGCCAGCAGCTTAGCGGGCAGGGATCAGCCCCAGCATTTT.

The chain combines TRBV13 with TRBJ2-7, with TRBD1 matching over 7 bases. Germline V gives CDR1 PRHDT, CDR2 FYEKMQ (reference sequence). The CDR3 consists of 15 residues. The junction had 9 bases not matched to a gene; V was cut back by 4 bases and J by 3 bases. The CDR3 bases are TGTGCCAGCAGCTCCAGGGGGAGTAGAATCTACGAGCAGTACTTC. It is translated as CASSSRGSRIYEQYF.

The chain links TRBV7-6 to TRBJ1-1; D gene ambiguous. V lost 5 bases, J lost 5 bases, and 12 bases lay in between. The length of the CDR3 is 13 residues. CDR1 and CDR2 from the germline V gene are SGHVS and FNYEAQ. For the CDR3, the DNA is TGTGCCAGCAGCGCGGTCTTGAGGACTGAAGCTTTCTTT. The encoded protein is CASSAVLRTEAFF.

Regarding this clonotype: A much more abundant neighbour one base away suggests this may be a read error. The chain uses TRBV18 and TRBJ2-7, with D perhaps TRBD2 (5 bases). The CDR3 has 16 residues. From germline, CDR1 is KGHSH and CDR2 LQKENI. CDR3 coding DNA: TGTGCCAGCTCACCACCTTGGGAAGAGGGCTCCTACGACCAGTACTTC. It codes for CASSPPWEEGSYDQYF.

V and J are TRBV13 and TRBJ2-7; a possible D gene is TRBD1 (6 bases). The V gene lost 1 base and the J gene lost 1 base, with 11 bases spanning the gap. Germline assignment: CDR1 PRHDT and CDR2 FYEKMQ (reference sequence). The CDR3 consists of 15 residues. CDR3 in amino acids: CASSLETGRSYEQYF. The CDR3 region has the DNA TGTGCCAGCAGCTTAGAAACAGGGAGATCCTACGAGCAGTACTTC. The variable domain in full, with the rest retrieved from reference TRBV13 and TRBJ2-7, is AAGVIQSPRHLIKEKRETATLKCYPIPRHDTVYWYQQGPGQDPQFLISFYEKMQSDKGSIPDRFSAQQFSDYHSELNMSSLELGDSALYFCASSLETGRSYEQYFGPGTRLTVT.

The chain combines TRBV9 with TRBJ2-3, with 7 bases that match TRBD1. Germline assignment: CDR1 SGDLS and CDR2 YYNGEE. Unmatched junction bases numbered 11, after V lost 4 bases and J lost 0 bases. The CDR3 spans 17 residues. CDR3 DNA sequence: TGTGCCAGCAGCCCACCTTTTGGACAGGCTAGCACAGATACGCAGTATTTT. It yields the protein CASSPPFGQASTDTQYF.

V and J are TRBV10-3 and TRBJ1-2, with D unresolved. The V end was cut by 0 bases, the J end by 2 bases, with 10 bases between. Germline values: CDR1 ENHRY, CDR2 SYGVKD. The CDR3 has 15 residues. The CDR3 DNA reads TGTGCCATCAGTGAGTCAAGGGCAGGCAACTATGGCTACACCTTC. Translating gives CAISESRAGNYGYTF.

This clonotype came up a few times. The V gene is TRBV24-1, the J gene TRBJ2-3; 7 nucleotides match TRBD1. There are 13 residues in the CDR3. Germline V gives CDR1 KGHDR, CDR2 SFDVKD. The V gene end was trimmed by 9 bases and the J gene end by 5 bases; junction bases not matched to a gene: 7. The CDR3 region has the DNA TGTGCCACCGACGAACAGGGGCAAGATACGCAGTATTTT. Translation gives CATDEQGQDTQYF.

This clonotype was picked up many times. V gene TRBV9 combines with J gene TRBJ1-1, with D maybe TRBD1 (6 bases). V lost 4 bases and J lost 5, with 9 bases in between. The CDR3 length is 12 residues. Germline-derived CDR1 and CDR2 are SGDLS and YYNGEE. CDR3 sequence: CASSPGTTEAFF. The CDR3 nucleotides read TGTGCCAGCAGCCCTGGGACAACTGAAGCTTTCTTT.